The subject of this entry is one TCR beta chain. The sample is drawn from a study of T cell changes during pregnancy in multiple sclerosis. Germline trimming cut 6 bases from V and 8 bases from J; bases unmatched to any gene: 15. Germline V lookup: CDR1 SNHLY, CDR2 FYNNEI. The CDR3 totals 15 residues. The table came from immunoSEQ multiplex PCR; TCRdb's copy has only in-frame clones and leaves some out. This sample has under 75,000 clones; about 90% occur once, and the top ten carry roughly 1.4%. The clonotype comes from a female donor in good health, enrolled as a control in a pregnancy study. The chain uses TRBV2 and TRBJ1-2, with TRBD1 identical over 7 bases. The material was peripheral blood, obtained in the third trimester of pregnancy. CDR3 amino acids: CASRPDVGGQLGYTF. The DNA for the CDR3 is TGTGCCAGCAGACCCGACGTAGGGGGCCAACTCGGCTACACCTTC. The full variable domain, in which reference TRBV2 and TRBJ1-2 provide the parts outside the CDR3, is EPEVTQTPSHQVTQMGQEVILRCVPISNHLYFYWYRQILGQKVEFLVSFYNNEISEKSEIFDDQFSVERPDGSNFTLKIRSTKLEDSAMYFCASRPDVGGQLGYTFGSGTRLTVV.